The rows below give T cell receptor beta chains drawn from one sample of a study of long-term antiretroviral therapy in people with HIV. Clones were read by immunoSEQ multiplex PCR, and TCRdb kept only the in-frame ones, dropping some. The table lists around 34,000 clones, roughly 80% of them singletons, with approximately 5.3% in the top ten. The sample in question was unsorted PBMCs, obtained 1.5 years after starting antiretroviral therapy. Receptors were obtained from a young man with HIV. Both conserved end residues are part of each CDR3. D genes are given only for firm matches. Size values are once, few and many counts, or a class for expanded clones, and some rows have none.

clone_size j_call v_call d_call cdr3_aa cdr3_nt
. TRBJ2-3 TRBV29-1 . CSVVLSLWDTQYF TGCAGCGTTGTTTTGTCCCTTTGGGATACGCAGTATTTT
few TRBJ1-5 TRBV30 TRBD1 CAWGQGNQPQHF TGTGCCTGGGGACAGGGCAATCAGCCCCAGCATTTT
. TRBJ2-7 TRBV2 . CASSEADQGGGGEQYF TGTGCCAGCAGTGAAGCAGACCAGGGGGGTGGTGGAGAGCAGTACTTC
. TRBJ2-7 TRBV28 . CASSLTRNYEQYF TGTGCCAGCAGTTTGACTAGGAACTACGAGCAGTACTTC
. TRBJ1-1 TRBV5-6 . CASSLVGSSTEAFF TGTGCCAGCAGCTTGGTGGGTAGCTCCACTGAAGCTTTCTTT
. TRBJ2-5 TRBV25-1 TRBD1 CASSDYRDRETQYF TGTGCCAGCAGTGACTACCGGGACAGAGAGACCCAGTACTTC
. TRBJ2-2 TRBV18 TRBD2 CASSPGLAGVIGELFF TGTGCCAGCTCACCGGGACTAGCGGGAGTTATCGGGGAGCTGTTTTTT
. TRBJ2-3 TRBV5-6 . CASSFARQATSTDTQYF TGTGCCAGCAGCTTTGCACGACAGGCTACTAGCACAGATACGCAGTATTTT
. TRBJ1-3 TRBV6-5 . CASRVGTGNTIYF TGTGCCAGCAGAGTGGGCACTGGAAACACCATATATTTT
. TRBJ2-3 TRBV19 . CASSTGFTDTQYF TGTGCCAGTAGTACAGGGTTCACAGATACGCAGTATTTT
. TRBJ2-1 TRBV5-1 TRBD2 CASSLALAGGDNEQFF TGCGCCAGCAGCTTGGCCCTAGCGGGGGGTGACAATGAGCAGTTCTTC
. TRBJ2-7 TRBV7-3 TRBD1 CASSFSQGDNEQYF TGTGCCAGCAGCTTCAGCCAGGGGGACAACGAGCAGTACTTC
. TRBJ1-2 TRBV5-1 . CASTGDNYYGYTF TGCGCCAGCACCGGGGACAACTACTATGGCTACACCTTC
. TRBJ2-1 TRBV7-9 . CASSPSWSGQGNEQFF TGTGCCAGCAGCCCCAGCTGGAGCGGCCAGGGCAATGAGCAGTTCTTC
. TRBJ2-1 TRBV4-3 . CASSQDLVEQFF TGCGCCAGCAGCCAAGATCTGGTGGAGCAGTTCTTC
. TRBJ2-7 TRBV2 . CASRAGHSYEQYF TGTGCCAGCAGGGCGGGACATTCATACGAGCAGTACTTC
. TRBJ2-5 TRBV4-3 TRBD2 CASSQRWGGPFAYQETQYF TGCGCCAGCAGCCAACGTTGGGGAGGGCCGTTTGCATACCAAGAGACCCAGTACTTC
. TRBJ2-2 TRBV2 . CASRAGMNTGELFF TGTGCCAGCAGGGCGGGTATGAATACCGGGGAGCTGTTTTTT
once TRBJ2-7 TRBV5-1 . CASSPGEGESDEQYF TGCGCCAGCAGCCCCGGCGAGGGGGAGAGTGACGAGCAGTACTTC
few TRBJ2-2 TRBV18 . CASSPAGVDTGELFF TGTGCCAGCTCACCAGCAGGGGTTGACACCGGGGAGCTGTTTTTT
. TRBJ2-1 TRBV2 . CASNGVDNEQFF TGTGCCAGCAATGGGGTCGACAATGAGCAGTTCTTC
. TRBJ1-1 TRBV19 . CASSIGTGNTEAFF TGTGCCAGTAGTATTGGGACGGGGAACACTGAAGCTTTCTTT
. TRBJ2-5 TRBV11-2 . CASSLLQGHWETQYF TGTGCCAGCAGCTTACTTCAGGGGCATTGGGAGACCCAGTACTTC
. TRBJ2-7 TRBV28 . CASYRGSYEQYF TGTGCCAGTTACCGCGGCTCCTACGAGCAGTACTTC
. TRBJ2-1 TRBV7-3 . CASSLTLVRAYNEQFF TGTGCCAGCAGCTTAACACTAGTGAGGGCCTACAATGAGCAGTTCTTC
. TRBJ2-3 TRBV25-1 . CASSEPPVDTQYF TGTGCCAGCAGTGAACCCCCTGTGGATACGCAGTATTTT
. TRBJ2-7 TRBV28 . CASKERDRTYEQYF TGTGCCAGCAAAGAGCGGGACAGAACCTACGAGCAGTACTTC
. TRBJ2-3 TRBV7-2 . CASSLNIGSASTDTQYF TGTGCCAGCAGCTTAAATATTGGCAGCGCTAGCACAGATACGCAGTATTTT
few TRBJ2-7 TRBV7-9 . CASRGAGLTYEQYF TGTGCCAGCAGAGGGGCAGGGCTAACCTACGAGCAGTACTTC
. TRBJ2-7 TRBV27 TRBD2 CASSFPGGESSYEQYF TGTGCCAGCAGTTTCCCGGGGGGGGAAAGCTCCTACGAGCAGTACTTC
few TRBJ2-2 TRBV7-7 . CASSLSITGELFF TGTGCTAGCAGCTTATCAATAACCGGGGAGCTGTTTTTT
. TRBJ2-5 TRBV18 . CASSGGRQETQYF TGTGCCAGCTCCGGGGGACGGCAAGAGACCCAGTACTTC
few TRBJ2-5 TRBV29-1 . CSVEVPPYQETQYF TGCAGCGTTGAAGTCCCCCCTTATCAAGAGACCCAGTACTTC
. TRBJ2-1 TRBV5-1 TRBD2 CASSLGYGGGYNEQFF TGCGCCAGCAGCTTGGGTTACGGGGGGGGTTACAATGAGCAGTTCTTC
. TRBJ2-7 TRBV7-9 . CASSLDNEQYF TGTGCCAGCAGCTTGGACAACGAGCAGTACTTC
. TRBJ2-4 TRBV7-9 . CASSLGGAKNIQYF TGTGCCAGCAGCTTAGGAGGAGCCAAAAACATTCAGTACTTC
. TRBJ1-4 TRBV18 . CASSLQGKPNEKLFF TGTGCCAGCTCACTGCAGGGAAAACCTAATGAAAAACTGTTTTTT
. TRBJ1-1 TRBV18 TRBD1 CASSRQGFDTEAFF TGTGCCAGCTCCCGACAGGGGTTCGACACTGAAGCTTTCTTT
. TRBJ2-7 TRBV6-6 . CASSARDLSSYEQYF TGTGCCAGCAGTGCCCGGGACTTGAGCTCCTACGAGCAGTACTTC
. TRBJ2-1 TRBV5-5 . CASSLSQGSYNEQFF TGTGCCAGCAGCTTGTCCCAGGGTAGCTACAATGAGCAGTTCTTC
. TRBJ2-7 TRBV6-6 . CASLTGHFSGEQYF TGTGCCAGCTTAACGGGACATTTCTCTGGCGAGCAGTACTTC
. TRBJ2-1 TRBV7-9 TRBD2 CASSISGQSYNEQFF TGTGCCAGCAGCATTAGCGGGCAATCCTACAATGAGCAGTTCTTC
. TRBJ2-1 TRBV7-9 . CASSLARSPYNEQFF TGTGCCAGCAGCTTAGCCAGGTCCCCCTACAATGAGCAGTTCTTC
. TRBJ2-7 TRBV5-5 . CASSHPPSEVYEQYF TGTGCCAGCAGCCACCCCCCGTCGGAAGTCTACGAGCAGTACTTC
few TRBJ2-7 TRBV10-1 . CASSEREGVEQYF TGCGCCAGCAGTGAGCGCGAAGGGGTTGAGCAGTACTTC
. TRBJ2-1 TRBV27 TRBD2 CATALALSYNEQFF TGTGCCACCGCACTAGCGCTCTCCTACAATGAGCAGTTCTTC
. TRBJ2-7 TRBV4-3 . CASSQGGGSSYEQYF TGCGCCAGCAGCCAAGGAGGTGGTTCATCCTACGAGCAGTACTTC
. TRBJ1-1 TRBV5-1 . CASSSQGAEAFF TGCGCCAGCAGCTCTCAGGGAGCTGAAGCTTTCTTT
. TRBJ2-7 TRBV11-2 . CASSKGRTTQGYEQYF TGTGCCAGCAGCAAAGGGAGAACTACCCAGGGGTACGAGCAGTACTTC
. TRBJ2-7 TRBV6-1 . CASSEQGGSSYEQYF TGTGCCAGCAGTGAACAAGGCGGAAGCTCCTACGAGCAGTACTTC
. TRBJ2-7 TRBV5-6 . CATNEQYF TGTGCCACGAACGAGCAGTACTTC
. TRBJ1-1 TRBV4-1 TRBD1 CASSLNGQGATEAFF TGCGCCAGCAGCCTAAACGGACAGGGGGCCACTGAAGCTTTCTTT
. TRBJ1-2 TRBV19 . CASSMWKGVDGYTF TGTGCCAGTAGTATGTGGAAGGGGGTGGATGGCTACACCTTC
. TRBJ1-1 TRBV6-1 . CASSAGAGRLAATEAFF TGTGCCAGCAGTGCGGGCGCAGGCAGGTTGGCGGCCACTGAAGCTTTCTTT
. TRBJ2-5 TRBV19 . CASSIKGSLYQETQYF TGTGCCAGTAGTATTAAAGGCAGCCTGTACCAAGAGACCCAGTACTTC